Following are 3 T cell receptor beta chains from one sample sequenced in a study of blood T cell repertoires in COVID-19. Sequencing used immunoSEQ multiplex PCR; TCRdb keeps in-frame clones, though not all of them. The table shows about 250,000 clones, with about 82% occurring only once. Sequencing was carried out using PBMCs or T cells enriched from blood (not recorded which). These receptors were collected from a woman aged 45 to 65 with acute COVID-19.

The chain couples TRBV9 to TRBJ2-1; a weak D match, TRBD1 (5 bases). This CDR3 comprises 18 residues. Trimming removed 5 bases at V and 1 base at J, with 22 bases between. Germline V lookup: CDR1 SGDLS, CDR2 YYNGEE. Here the CDR3 DNA reads TGTGCCAGCAGTCCCGGACAAGGATCGGTTGGGTCCTACAATGAGCAGTTCTTC. Translation gives CASSPGQGSVGSYNEQFF.

The chain employs TRBV3-1 (or the pseudogene TRBV3-2) and TRBJ1-2; D not resolved. V was shortened by 1 base and J by 3 bases, with 12 bases between the two germline ends. CDR3 length: 15 residues. CDR1 and CDR2 (germline): LGHDT, YNNKEL (reference sequence). Here the CDR3 reads CASSQGHWPYYGYTF. Here the CDR3 DNA reads TGTGCCAGCAGCCAAGGACATTGGCCGTACTATGGCTACACCTTC.

V gene TRBV5-1 combines with J gene TRBJ1-2, with no clear D. In germline, CDR1 is SGHRS, CDR2 YFSETQ. V lost 4 bases and J 4 bases, leaving 14 bases between the germline ends. The CDR3 extends over 14 amino acids. The CDR3 is CASSPQEGGYGYTF. In DNA, the CDR3 is TGCGCCAGCAGCCCTCAGGAGGGTGGCTATGGCTACACCTTC.